These T cell receptor beta chains were read from a single sample in a study of CD8 T cells in ankylosing spondylitis. TCRdb used MiXCR to reprocess the 5' RACE reads, holding one entry per CDR3 protein. The data hold 25,000 to 30,000 distinct CDR3 sequences, with around 5% observed a single time. Material for sequencing was blood, either unsorted or a sorted T cell fraction (not recorded which). Receptors were obtained from a female donor with ankylosing spondylitis or in good health (not recorded which). Each CDR3 is given with its conserved first and last residue. D genes are given only for firm matches. Only part of the rows carry a size: once, few, many, or a class if the clone is expanded.

TGTGCCAGCTGCCAATACGGGAGAATCCCCCCCGGGGAGCTGTTTTTT	CASCQYGRIPPGELFF	TRBJ2-2	TRBV9	NA	many
TGTGCCAGCTCAGAGAGGGGATCGGGGACAACCAGCACAGATACGCAGTATTTT	CASSERGSGTTSTDTQYF	TRBJ2-3	TRBV9	NA	many
TGTGCCAGCACTATGAACTCATGGGTAGATGAGCAGTTCTTC	CASTMNSWVDEQFF	TRBJ2-1	TRBV9	NA	many
TGTGCCAGCAGCGCCCGTGCCGGACAGGGGTTCCCCGGGGAGCTGTTTTTT	CASSARAGQGFPGELFF	TRBJ2-2	TRBV9	TRBD1	many
TGTGCCAGCAGCGCAACTTCCGGGACAGGCGGGGAGAGCACAGATACGCAGTATTTT	CASSATSGTGGESTDTQYF	TRBJ2-3	TRBV3-1	TRBD1	many
TGTGCCAGCAGCGTGAGACTCCACACAGATACGCAGTATTTT	CASSVRLHTDTQYF	TRBJ2-3	TRBV9	NA	many
TGTGCCAGCAGCGCCTCTGCGACCGATACGCAGTATTTT	CASSASATDTQYF	TRBJ2-3	TRBV9	NA	NA
TGTGCCAGCAGCCAGTTAGCGGGGGGCACAGATACGCAGTATTTT	CASSQLAGGTDTQYF	TRBJ2-3	TRBV9	TRBD2	many
TGTGCCAGTGCAATAGGACAGGGGGCTACAGATACGCAGTATTTT	CASAIGQGATDTQYF	TRBJ2-3	TRBV9	TRBD1	many
TGTGCCAGCAGCCGGGGACAAATCCAAGAGACCCAGTACTTC	CASSRGQIQETQYF	TRBJ2-5	TRBV9	NA	many
TGTGCCAGCAGCGCCCCCCGGGACAGGGGCCCCTTCGGGGGCTACACCTTC	CASSAPRDRGPFGGYTF	TRBJ1-2	TRBV9	TRBD1	medium-sized
TGTGCCAGCAGCGTAGCAGGGGGTACCGGGGAGCTGTTTTTT	CASSVAGGTGELFF	TRBJ2-2	TRBV9	TRBD1	many
TGTGCCAGCAGCGATCTAGCGGGATTGAAGCAGTACTTC	CASSDLAGLKQYF	TRBJ2-7	TRBV9	TRBD2	many
TGTGCCAGCAGCGTAGAGATCCTGCGATTTGGACAGGTTACCTCTGGAAACACCATATATTTT	CASSVEILRFGQVTSGNTIYF	TRBJ1-3	TRBV9	TRBD1	few
TGTGCCAGCAGCGTAGAAGGCACACGGCTGGATTCACCCCTCCACTTT	CASSVEGTRLDSPLHF	TRBJ1-6	TRBV9	NA	many
TGTGCCAGCAGCGTAACAGCACGGGATTCACCCCTCCACTTT	CASSVTARDSPLHF	TRBJ1-6	TRBV9	NA	many
TGTGCCAGCAGCTCCCTGGGGCGGGGCATCTCCTACAATGAGCAGTTCTTC	CASSSLGRGISYNEQFF	TRBJ2-1	TRBV9	NA	many
TGTGCCAGCAGCGTATCAAGCACCGGGGAGCTGTTTTTT	CASSVSSTGELFF	TRBJ2-2	TRBV9	NA	many
TGTGCCAGCAGCGTAGGAGACATGGGGGTCCGAGGCTACACCTTC	CASSVGDMGVRGYTF	TRBJ1-2	TRBV9	NA	many
TGTGCCAGCAGCAGGGAGAAAGATACGCAGTATTTT	CASSREKDTQYF	TRBJ2-3	TRBV9	NA	NA
TGTGCCAGCAGCGCAGGGACTAGCGGACTACACAATGAGCAGTTCTTC	CASSAGTSGLHNEQFF	TRBJ2-1	TRBV9	TRBD2	many
TGTGCCAGCAGCGTAGCCGGGACAGCGCAGTTCTTC	CASSVAGTAQFF	TRBJ2-1	TRBV9	TRBD1	many
TGTGCCAGCAGCTCATTAGGACACTTTCAGTACTTC	CASSSLGHFQYF	TRBJ2-4	TRBV9	NA	NA
TGTGCCAGCAGCGTGGGACTAGCGGGGGCGGGCACCGGGGAGCTGTTTTTT	CASSVGLAGAGTGELFF	TRBJ2-2	TRBV9	TRBD2	many
TGTGCCAGCAGTCGCGTCGGGAGAAGGGATGAGCAGTTCTTC	CASSRVGRRDEQFF	TRBJ2-1	TRBV9	NA	NA
TGTGCCAGCAGCGTAGACGGGACAGCCGGTACCGGGGAGCTGTTTTTT	CASSVDGTAGTGELFF	TRBJ2-2	TRBV9	TRBD1	few
TGTGCCAGCAGCGTAGGAGGGGGGAAAGAGACCCAGTACTTC	CASSVGGGKETQYF	TRBJ2-5	TRBV9	NA	many
TGTGCCAGCAGTGACCCCGGGACAGGGGAGGTCATGAACACTGAAGCTTTCTTT	CASSDPGTGEVMNTEAFF	TRBJ1-1	TRBV6-4	TRBD1	many
TGTGCCAGCAGCGCTTGGACAGGGGATTCACCCCTCCACTTT	CASSAWTGDSPLHF	TRBJ1-6	TRBV9	TRBD1	medium-sized
TGTGCCAGCAGCCTAGCGGGAGGGCCCTCAGATACGCAGTATTTT	CASSLAGGPSDTQYF	TRBJ2-3	TRBV9	TRBD2	medium-sized
TGTGCCAGCAGCGGCAGAAGTCGGGCTGGCTACACCTTC	CASSGRSRAGYTF	TRBJ1-2	TRBV9	NA	many
TGTGCCAGCAGCGCCGGGGGGCGGCAGGGCAGGGGATCCTACGAGCAGTACTTC	CASSAGGRQGRGSYEQYF	TRBJ2-7	TRBV9	NA	few
TGTGCCAGCAGCGTAGACTTGGCGGTCAGGGGGCTTGATGGCTACACCTTC	CASSVDLAVRGLDGYTF	TRBJ1-2	TRBV9	TRBD1	many
TGTGCCAGCAGCGTATCCGGACTAGCGGGACCGCAAGAGACCCAGTACTTC	CASSVSGLAGPQETQYF	TRBJ2-5	TRBV9	TRBD2	few
TGTGCCAGCAGCTACCAACAGTGGACCGGGGAGCTGTTTTTT	CASSYQQWTGELFF	TRBJ2-2	TRBV9	NA	many
TGTGCCAGCAGCGCGGGACTTATCGCAGATACGCAGTATTTT	CASSAGLIADTQYF	TRBJ2-3	TRBV9	NA	many
TGTGCCAGCAGCGTTAATTTAGGTACCGGGGAGCTGTTTTTT	CASSVNLGTGELFF	TRBJ2-2	TRBV9	NA	few
TGTGCCAGCAGCCCGGGGGAGACTGAGCAGTTCTTC	CASSPGETEQFF	TRBJ2-1	TRBV2	NA	NA
TGTGCCAGCAGCGTTTCCCCCTCGGGGGGTGGCAATTCACCCCTCCACTTT	CASSVSPSGGGNSPLHF	TRBJ1-6	TRBV9	NA	many
TGTGCCAGCAGCGTAGCTGCGGGGAGCACAGATACGCAGTATTTT	CASSVAAGSTDTQYF	TRBJ2-3	TRBV9	NA	few
TGTGCCAGCAGCGCAACGGGACAGAGCTCCTACGAGCAGTACTTC	CASSATGQSSYEQYF	TRBJ2-7	TRBV9	TRBD1	few
TGTGCCAGCAGCGTGACAGGGCGGTTGGATGAAAAACTGTTTTTT	CASSVTGRLDEKLFF	TRBJ1-4	TRBV9	TRBD1	medium-sized
TGTGCCAGCAGCGTAGGCGGGGCCTACAATGAGCAGTTCTTC	CASSVGGAYNEQFF	TRBJ2-1	TRBV9	NA	many
TGTGCCAGCAGCGTAGGGACTAGCGGCTCCTACGAGCAGTACTTC	CASSVGTSGSYEQYF	TRBJ2-7	TRBV9	TRBD2	many
TGTGCCAGCAGCGTAGATCCAGGGGCGGCCAACGTCCTGACTTTC	CASSVDPGAANVLTF	TRBJ2-6	TRBV9	NA	NA
TGTGCCAGTGGGGAGGGGATGGGTTCCTATAATTCACCCCTCCACTTT	CASGEGMGSYNSPLHF	TRBJ1-6	TRBV9	NA	many
TGTGCCAGCAGCGCCCGGGACACGGCTTACAATGAGCAGTTCTTC	CASSARDTAYNEQFF	TRBJ2-1	TRBV9	NA	many
TGTGCCAGCAGCGTCGGGACAGGGCTCTACGAGCAGTACTTC	CASSVGTGLYEQYF	TRBJ2-7	TRBV9	TRBD1	few
TGTGCCAGCAGCCGTCAACCTAGCTCCTACAATGAGCAGTTCTTC	CASSRQPSSYNEQFF	TRBJ2-1	TRBV9	NA	NA
TGTGCCAGCAGCGCAGTCCGCCTAGCGGCTAGCTCCTACAATGAGCAGTTCTTC	CASSAVRLAASSYNEQFF	TRBJ2-1	TRBV9	TRBD2	many
TGTGCCAGCAGCCAGGAGAACACCATATATTTT	CASSQENTIYF	TRBJ1-3	TRBV9	NA	many
TGTGCCAGCAGCGTAGAGGGGCTCGGGGCGCAGTATTTT	CASSVEGLGAQYF	TRBJ2-3	TRBV9	NA	many
TGTGCCAGCAGCCTTCGGACTAGCGGGGCCTACAATGAGCAGTTCTTC	CASSLRTSGAYNEQFF	TRBJ2-1	TRBV9	TRBD2	many
TGTGCCAGCAGAAAGGCGGGAGACCCGATGAAATACTATGGCTACACCTTC	CASRKAGDPMKYYGYTF	TRBJ1-2	TRBV21-1	NA	many
TGTGCCAGCAGCACCAGGGTGGAGACTAATGAAAAACTGTTTTTT	CASSTRVETNEKLFF	TRBJ1-4	TRBV9	NA	many
TGTGCCAGCAGCCTGGGACCGAACAATGAAAAACTGTTTTTT	CASSLGPNNEKLFF	TRBJ1-4	TRBV9	NA	many
TGTGCCAGCAGCGCGACCGGACTCGGAGGGGAGACCCAGTACTTC	CASSATGLGGETQYF	TRBJ2-5	TRBV9	NA	many